This TCR beta chain was sequenced for a study of technical replicates of blood from several donors. Germline trimming cut 5 bases from V and 9 bases from J; bases unmatched to any gene: 18. Germline V CDR1 and CDR2: SGHTA, FQGTGA. CDR3 length: 16 amino acids. TCRdb's copy holds only in-frame clones and misses some; the assay was immunoSEQ multiplex PCR. The sample records about 61,000 clones, more than 95% being singletons. The chain links TRBV7-3 to TRBJ1-2; 7 bases line up with TRBD1. This sequence originates from a human donor in good health. Sequencing was carried out using T cells isolated from PBMCs. Here the CDR3 reads CASSQTPAGTEERYTF. CDR3 sequence (DNA): TGTGCCAGCAGCCAAACCCCTGCAGGGACAGAAGAGCGCTACACCTTC.